Listed below are T cell receptor beta chains from one sample, sequenced in a study of blood T cell repertoires in COVID-19. TCRdb keeps only in-frame clones here, not all; method: immunoSEQ multiplex PCR. The top ten hold approximately 0.96% of the sample, which has some 410,000 clones, over 75% seen once. The material sequenced was PBMCs or T cells enriched from blood (not recorded which). The receptors derive from a woman younger than 45 with acute COVID-19. Each CDR3 is given with its conserved first and last residue. A D gene is named only where the DNA matches it firmly. Clone size, where shown, is once, few, many, or a class for clones that have expanded.

TGTGCCAGCAGCAAAGCGGGCAGGCGCTCTGGAAACACCATATATTTT,CASSKAGRRSGNTIYF,TRBJ1-3,once,TRBV21-1,.,16
TGTGCCAGTACGGACAGAGATAATGAAAAACTGTTTTTT,CASTDRDNEKLFF,TRBJ1-4,once,TRBV19,.,13
TGCAGTGCTAGTACCGGGGGTCTGTCTGGTGGCTACACCTTC,CSASTGGLSGGYTF,TRBJ1-2,once,TRBV20-1,.,14
TGTGCCATCCGTGCCGGGGGGGGCCTCTATGGCTACACCTTC,CAIRAGGGLYGYTF,TRBJ1-2,.,TRBV10-3,.,14
TGTGCCAGCAGCTTAATTGAGGCGACTCCCCCCCCTGAAGCTTTCTTT,CASSLIEATPPPEAFF,TRBJ1-1,.,TRBV11-2,.,16
TGCGCCAGTCGAATTTCGGACTATGGCTACACCTTC,CASRISDYGYTF,TRBJ1-2,.,TRBV5-1,.,12
TGTGCCACCAGTCGGGATTTGGGGGAGCAGTACTTC,CATSRDLGEQYF,TRBJ2-7,once,TRBV24-1,.,12
TGTGCCAGCCGTCTTCAGGGGGCCTACAATGAGCAGTTCTTC,CASRLQGAYNEQFF,TRBJ2-1,.,TRBV7-2,TRBD1,14
TGCGCCTCTTTTAGCGGGGGGGCCCGAAATACGCAGTATTTT,CASFSGGARNTQYF,TRBJ2-3,.,TRBV4-1,TRBD2,14
TGTGCCAGCAGTGAATATAGGGGGAGGCAGTTCTTC,CASSEYRGRQFF,TRBJ2-1,.,TRBV25-1,.,12
TGTGCCAGCAGCTTGGGGGGCGCCTACGACGAGCAGTACTTC,CASSLGGAYDEQYF,TRBJ2-7,.,TRBV5-8,.,14
TGTGCCAGCAGCAGCCGGGACAGGGGTGCATTCGGCACTGAAGCTTTCTTT,CASSSRDRGAFGTEAFF,TRBJ1-1,.,TRBV7-2,TRBD1,17
TGTGCCAGCATCACCCTAGCGGATCGGGAGGATGAGCAGTTCTTC,CASITLADREDEQFF,TRBJ2-1,.,TRBV6-4,TRBD2,15
TGTGCCAGCAGCCAATACTCAGGGTTCGAGTCTGGCTACACCTTC,CASSQYSGFESGYTF,TRBJ1-2,.,TRBV3-1/TRBV3-2,.,15
TGTGCCACCAGTCCAGGGGATACTAATGAAAAACTGTTTTTT,CATSPGDTNEKLFF,TRBJ1-4,.,TRBV24-1,.,14
TGTGCCTCAGCAAGGGGACTGAACTGGGATCAGCCCCAGCATTTT,CASARGLNWDQPQHF,TRBJ1-5,.,TRBV9,.,15
TGTGCCAGCAGCTCCGGCGGGTCCTACAATGAGCAGTTCTTC,CASSSGGSYNEQFF,TRBJ2-1,.,TRBV7-3,.,14
TGTGCCAGCAGTTATTTCGCTTTGAGTTCACCCCTCCACTTT,CASSYFALSSPLHF,TRBJ1-6,once,TRBV6-6,.,14
TGTGCCAGTAGTATCTCTTCAGGGGGCACTGAAGCTTTCTTT,CASSISSGGTEAFF,TRBJ1-1,.,TRBV19,TRBD1,14
TGTGCCAGCAGCCCTGAGACAGGGGAGGCTCAGCCCCAGCATTTT,CASSPETGEAQPQHF,TRBJ1-5,.,TRBV3-1/TRBV3-2,TRBD1,15
TGTGCCTGGGTCCGGGACAGGGGGGGAGGTGGCTACACCTTC,CAWVRDRGGGGYTF,TRBJ1-2,.,TRBV30,TRBD1,14
TGTGCCAGCAGTATCCTCTCAGGAGGGCCCTCAGATACGCAGTATTTT,CASSILSGGPSDTQYF,TRBJ2-3,.,TRBV27,.,16
TGTGCCAGCAGTGAATGGGGGGGGGACCTGGCAGCTTTCTTT,CASSEWGGDLAAFF,TRBJ1-1,once,TRBV25-1,.,14
TGTGCCAGCAGCCCAAAGGTAGCGGGGGGCTACAATGAGCAGTTCTTC,CASSPKVAGGYNEQFF,TRBJ2-1,.,TRBV7-2,TRBD2,16
TGTGCCAGCAGCACCATCAGGGGCACCACTTACAATGAGCAGTTCTTC,CASSTIRGTTYNEQFF,TRBJ2-1,.,TRBV2,.,16
TGCGCCAGCAGCCTTACACTAGCGGGGGGCACAGATACGCAGTATTTT,CASSLTLAGGTDTQYF,TRBJ2-3,.,TRBV5-1,TRBD2,16
TGTGCCAGCAGTCAGGACAGGGGGACAGATACGCAGTATTTT,CASSQDRGTDTQYF,TRBJ2-3,.,TRBV6-5,TRBD1,14
TGTGCCACCACAGTAACTAGCACAGATACGCAGTATTTT,CATTVTSTDTQYF,TRBJ2-3,.,TRBV19,.,13
TGTGCCAGTCGGAGGTACACTGAAGCTTTCTTT,CASRRYTEAFF,TRBJ1-1,.,TRBV19,.,11
TGCGCCAGCAGCCAGGTGACAGTTAACACTGAAGCTTTCTTT,CASSQVTVNTEAFF,TRBJ1-1,.,TRBV4-1,.,14